The source of this TCR beta chain is a study of shared clonotypes between healthy human individuals. Here immunoSEQ multiplex PCR was the method, and the copy in TCRdb shows in-frame clones only, minus some. Found here are about 2.2 million clones, approximately 92% of them singletons; the top ten hold around 1.8%. Study results and caveats: Shared clonotypes: roughly 4.7% naive CD4, around 4% naive CD8, less than 2.5% memory CD4, over 0.3% memory CD8.

As concerns this clone: As yet, its antigen is unknown.

The CDR3 spans 13 residues. After removal of 4 bases from V and 6 bases from J, the junction contained 4 bases not matched to a gene. Germline CDR1 is SQVTM and CDR2 is ANQGSEA. Terminally differentiated effector memory CD45RA+ cells were excluded by CCR7 positive selection of CD45RO-negative cells. This clonotype was obtained from a man aged 18 to 29 in good health. Some clones in this sample may be carry-over from other donors' samples. The rearrangement uses TRBV29-1 and TRBJ2-2, with TRBD2 matching over 8 bases. The sample taken for sequencing was naive CD8+ T cells from PBMCs. The CDR3 coding sequence is TGCAGCGTTGCGACTAGCGCATCCGGGGAGCTGTTTTTT. As protein: CSVATSASGELFF.